These 15 T cell receptor beta chains originate from one sample sequenced in a study of immune characterization of retroperitoneal liposarcoma. TCRdb fed the PCR reads into MiXCR, producing one record per CDR3 protein. This table holds about 10,000 distinct CDR3 sequences, about a quarter found once. The sequenced sample was tumor tissue. These receptors all come from a female donor with retroperitoneal liposarcoma.

This clonotype was picked up many times. This rearrangement joins TRBV12-3 or TRBV12-4 to TRBJ2-3, with D tentatively TRBD2 (6 bases). Trimming took off 7 bases at V and 2 bases at J, with 13 bases between the two ends. This CDR3 comprises 14 residues. CDR3 region: CASTLGGTTDTQYF. Written as DNA, the CDR3 is TGTGCCAGCACCTTGGGGGGAACCACAGATACGCAGTATTTT.

The chain recombines TRBV6-2 or TRBV6-3 with TRBJ2-3, with 11 bases lining up with TRBD2. V lost 7 bases, J lost 6 bases, and 9 bases stayed unmatched. The CDR3 is 15 amino acids. The germline V gene encodes CDR1 MNHEY and CDR2 SVGEGT. CDR3 residues: CASKELAGVLDTQYF. The CDR3 DNA sequence: TGTGCCAGCAAGGAACTAGCGGGAGTTTTGGATACGCAGTATTTT.

This clonotype was detected many times. The chain joins TRBV7-8 to TRBJ2-1; 11 bases map to TRBD1. Trimming at V came to 9 bases and at J to 1 base, leaving 8 bases not matched to a gene. CDR1 and CDR2 (germline): SGHVS, FQNEAQ. The CDR3 has 16 residues. The CDR3 sequence: CASFGQGAISYNEQFF. The CDR3 DNA sequence: TGTGCCAGTTTCGGACAGGGGGCGATTTCCTACAATGAGCAGTTCTTC.

V is TRBV7-8 and J is TRBJ1-2; tentative D call: TRBD1 (5 bases). V lost 1 base to trimming and J lost 0 bases, with 15 bases between them. The CDR3 covers 17 residues. CDR1 SGHVS and CDR2 FQNEAQ come from the germline V gene. In DNA, the CDR3 is TGTGCCAGCAGCTTAGGGGTCGTTGGGGCACCTAACTATGGCTACACCTTC. Amino acids: CASSLGVVGAPNYGYTF.

This chain uses TRBV6-1 with TRBJ2-2; D is unclear. Looked up from germline, CDR1 is MNHNS and CDR2 is SASEGT. V was trimmed by 4 bases and J by 1 base, leaving 16 bases between them. CDR3 size: 17 residues. The CDR3 spells CASSGRSRSWNTGELFF. Written as DNA, the CDR3 is TGTGCCAGCAGTGGACGAAGCCGGAGCTGGAACACCGGGGAGCTGTTTTTT.

Judged by abundance, this clonotype is medium-sized (0.01 to 0.1%). This sequence joins TRBV12-5 and TRBJ2-5; 7 bases fit TRBD1. The J call may be in error: the DNA end matches TRBJ2-7 better. The germline gives CDR1 LGHNT, CDR2 FRNRAP. The CDR3 has 19 amino acids. In nucleotides, the CDR3 is TGTGCTAGTGGTTTGGTACCGGGACAGCTGGCTAAGGGCGCCTACGAGCAGTACTTC. This translates into CASGLVPGQLAKGAYEQYF.

This clonotype showed up many times. V gene TRBV6-1 combines with J gene TRBJ2-2; D gene unclear. The CDR3 totals 16 residues. Germline V gene lookup returns CDR1 MNHNS and CDR2 SASEGT. Trimming took off 2 bases at V and 0 bases at J, with 10 bases between the two ends. CDR3 amino acids: CASSEQIGSNTGELFF. The DNA for the CDR3 is TGTGCCAGCAGTGAACAGATAGGGTCGAACACCGGGGAGCTGTTTTTT.

This clonotype has more than one count but fewer than ten. J is TRBJ2-5 and V is TRBV12-3 or TRBV12-4; TRBD1 is a possible D gene (5 bases). The J call could be wrong; TRBJ2-7 is a better fit for the DNA end. This CDR3 spans 18 amino acids. CDR3 sequence reads: CASSSRTHQGSPHYEQYF. The DNA for the CDR3 is TGTGCCAGCAGTTCGCGAACCCACCAGGGAAGCCCTCACTACGAGCAGTACTTC.

This clonotype was detected only a few times. The V and J genes are TRBV11-2 and TRBJ2-1; D might be TRBD2 (6 bases). CDR1 is SGHAT, CDR2 FQNNGV, per germline. This CDR3 is 17 amino acids long. The V and J ends lost 1 base and 13 bases respectively, with 26 bases between them. The CDR3 DNA sequence: TGTGCCAGCAGCTTAGGAATTCGAGGAGACGGTCGGGAGACCCAGTTCTTC. It specifies CASSLGIRGDGRETQFF.

The V gene is TRBV10-3, the J gene TRBJ2-7; the D gene could be TRBD1 or TRBD2 (6 bases each). The J call could be wrong; TRBJ2-5 is a better fit for the DNA end. The CDR3 is 14 amino acids. Germline CDR1 ENHRY, CDR2 SYGVKD. The CDR3: CAIRATGTQETQYF. CDR3 DNA: TGTGCCATCAGAGCCACAGGGACTCAAGAGACCCAGTACTTC.

The sample holds a few counts of this clonotype. The rearrangement links TRBV6-1 to TRBJ2-5; tentatively, D is TRBD1 (5 bases). The germline CDR1 and CDR2 sequences are MNHNS and SASEGT. Between the trimmed V and J ends, which lost 6 bases and 5 bases, there was a span of 19 bases. This CDR3 is built from 15 residues. The CDR3 sequence is CASSVNRAKGETQYF. The DNA for the CDR3 is TGTGCCAGCAGCGTGAACCGGGCCAAGGGGGAGACCCAGTACTTC.

This clonotype qualifies as medium-sized. The V call is TRBV7-2, the J call TRBJ2-1; 13 positions agree with TRBD2. Near its end, the DNA agrees better with TRBJ2-7, so the J call may be wrong. The CDR3 covers 17 residues. Germline V gene sequence: CDR1 SGHTA, CDR2 FQGNSA. The CDR3 coding sequence is TGTGCCAGCAGCTTTGCCGGGACTAGCGGGATCGTTAATGAGCAGTACTTC. Its protein product is CASSFAGTSGIVNEQYF.

There are a few counts of this clonotype. This chain joins TRBV7-6 and TRBJ1-1; D not resolved. The CDR3 totals 12 residues. V was shortened by 1 base and J by 5 bases, with 5 bases between the two germline ends. Germline V CDR1 and CDR2: SGHVS, FNYEAQ. CDR3 protein: CASSLVMTEAFF. CDR3 DNA sequence: TGTGCCAGCAGCTTAGTGATGACTGAAGCTTTCTTT.

To note about this clonotype: This may come from a read error, since a much larger clone is one base off. The conserved final phenylalanine or tryptophan is absent from the CDR3, which likely points to a read error. This rearrangement joins TRBV6-1 to TRBJ2-1; 7 bases fit TRBD2. CDR1 and CDR2 from the germline V gene are MNHNS and SASEGT. CDR3 length: 12 amino acids. V lost 10 bases to trimming and J lost 10 bases; unmatched junction nucleotides: 10. The CDR3 protein is CATMRGRSEQFC. CDR3 nucleotides: TGTGCCACAATGCGGGGGAGAAGCGAGCAGTTCTGC.

Within the sample, this clonotype is medium-sized. This chain uses TRBV6-6 with TRBJ2-1, with D hard to call. The CDR3 has 15 amino acids. The V gene lost 2 bases and the J gene lost 10 bases, with 18 bases spanning the gap. Germline loops: CDR1 MNHNY, CDR2 SVGAGI (reference sequence). The CDR3 DNA sequence: TGTGCCAGCAGTTACGCCGACTTCCGGTGGAACGAGCAGTTCTTC. It specifies CASSYADFRWNEQFF.